This T cell receptor beta chain stems from a study of cytomegalovirus exposure and HLA in healthy donors. In the study overall: In an earlier analysis, 90 million to 130 million unique TCR beta sequences were found from 150 million to 200 million T cells. Among the roughly 400 donors who were genotyped, roughly 86% fell in the genetic ancestry cluster that is associated with self-reported Caucasian donors. Study outcomes and limitations: Most likely, a cluster of highly shared sequence variants arose as a sequencing artifact.

Details on this clone: Its cognate antigen is unknown.

Researchers ran the PCR with 60 Vbeta and 13 Jbeta primers. Measured with immunoSEQ multiplex PCR; TCRdb has only the in-frame clones, and not every one. The profile covers about 210,000 clones, with 70% to 85% appearing a single time and roughly 3.6% taken by the ten largest. The CDR3 is made up of 14 amino acids. Germline-derived CDR1 and CDR2 are LNHDA and SQIVND (reference sequence). V shed 5 bases and J 5 bases; nucleotides not matched to a gene: 7. The chain employs TRBV19 and TRBJ2-7; TRBD2 matches 9 bases. The clonotype comes from a man aged 35 to 55 in good health and CMV-seropositive. The sequenced material came from PBMCs. The CDR3 here is CASSVMGLANEQYF. CDR3 bases: TGTGCCAGTAGTGTAATGGGACTAGCCAACGAGCAGTACTTC. Supplemented by reference TRBV19 and TRBJ2-7, the full variable domain reads DGGITQSPKYLFRKEGQNVTLSCEQNLNHDAMYWYRQDPGQGLRLIYYSQIVNDFQKGDIAEGYSVSREKKESFPLTVTSAQKNPTAFYLCASSVMGLANEQYFGPGTRLTVT.